This T cell receptor beta chain was recorded in a study of T-cell memory formation after mild COVID-19. Study-level points and caveats: Later expanders leaned CD4+, whereas clones that contracted between day 15 and 85 were balanced CD4/CD8.

This CDR3 region has 10 residues. V was trimmed by 6 bases and J by 2 bases, leaving 5 bases between them. The germline V gene encodes CDR1 SQVTM and CDR2 ANQGSEA. TCRdb reprocessed the 5' RACE reads with MiXCR, giving one entry per CDR3 protein. The profile shows 44,000 or so distinct CDR3 sequences, approximately 9.6% of them singletons. A note on this clonotype: As yet, its antigen is unknown.

The sequence was collected from an adult woman who had mild COVID-19 (a few samples of this study predate the infection). Cell type and time point are not known. The sample was PBMCs or a T cell subset sorted from them (not recorded which). The chain links TRBV29-1 to TRBJ2-7; no firm D call. CDR3 sequence reads: CSVATYEQYF. In DNA, the CDR3 is TGCAGCGTGGCGACCTACGAGCAGTACTTC.